The rows below give T cell receptor beta chains drawn from one sample of a study of cytomegalovirus exposure and HLA in healthy donors. TCRdb keeps only in-frame clones here, not all; method: immunoSEQ multiplex PCR. The sample has approximately 150,000 clones; around 80% are singletons. The sample was PBMCs. Every receptor here comes from a man aged 40-49 years in good health and CMV-seronegative. CDR3s leave out the opening cysteine and the closing phenylalanine or tryptophan.

J: TRBJ2-7; V: TRBV9; CDR3: ASSRGGDRGHEQY
J: TRBJ1-5; V: TRBV18; CDR3: ASSRGEGGPQPQH
J: TRBJ2-3; V: TRBV28; CDR3: ASSFGTGSKDTQY
J: TRBJ2-7; V: TRBV9; CDR3: ASTPGLASKEQY
J: TRBJ1-1; V: TRBV10-3; CDR3: AITPTGGGDTEAF
J: TRBJ1-2; V: TRBV15; CDR3: ATSSPARRGGYT
J: TRBJ1-1; V: TRBV19; CDR3: ASSTSDRSNTEAF
J: TRBJ2-5; V: TRBV10-2; CDR3: ASTKQETQY
J: TRBJ2-7; V: TRBV4-1; CDR3: ASSQMTGDNEQY
J: TRBJ1-2; V: TRBV19; CDR3: ASSWESYGYT
J: TRBJ1-6; V: TRBV5-1; CDR3: ASSEAPGTETNSPLH
J: TRBJ1-1; V: TRBV5-1; CDR3: ASSLQGATEAF
J: TRBJ2-7; V: TRBV6-6; CDR3: ASSYSGAYEQY
J: TRBJ2-3; V: TRBV5-4; CDR3: ASSLTSGSKDTQY
J: TRBJ2-3; V: TRBV2; CDR3: ASSETQVVEY
J: TRBJ1-1; V: TRBV7-6; CDR3: ASSPFVANTEAF
J: TRBJ1-2; V: TRBV5-4; CDR3: ASSLKGGIPSGYT
J: TRBJ2-1; V: TRBV5-1; CDR3: ASSFGLANYNEQF
J: TRBJ2-1; V: TRBV9; CDR3: ASSVAGRQGGTDEQF
J: TRBJ2-2; V: TRBV6-5; CDR3: ATGQANTGELF
J: TRBJ2-5; V: TRBV9; CDR3: ASSPPSGARQETQY
J: TRBJ1-1; V: TRBV7-9; CDR3: SSSLVFGNTEAF
J: TRBJ2-1; V: TRBV27; CDR3: ASKRTGNYNEQF
J: TRBJ1-1; V: TRBV19; CDR3: AGSTALNTEAF